The 28 T cell receptor beta chains given below trace back to one sample, sequenced in a study of cytomegalovirus exposure and HLA in healthy donors. The study ran its PCR with 60 Vbeta and 13 Jbeta primers. TCRdb's table, derived via immunoSEQ multiplex PCR, lists solely in-frame clones and lacks some. The top ten clones hold 2.9% of a sample with approximately 130,000 clones, 75% of them seen once. Sequenced sample: PBMCs. Source of these receptors: a woman between 35 and 50 years old in good health and CMV-seropositive.

The rearrangement joins TRBV5-4 to TRBJ2-2, with D perhaps matching TRBD2 (5 bases). The germline V gene has CDR1 SGHNT and CDR2 YYREEE (reference sequence). The CDR3 has 15 amino acids. Trimming removed 0 bases at V and 0 bases at J, with 6 bases between. The CDR3, as DNA: TGTGCCAGCAGCTTGGGGGGAGCGAACACCGGGGAGCTGTTTTTT. It specifies CASSLGGANTGELFF.

J is TRBJ1-4 and V is TRBV7-2; TRBD1 matches at 7 bases. J lost 5 bases, V lost 5 bases, and 8 bases had no gene match. The length of the CDR3 is 15 residues. Per germline, CDR1 SGHTA and CDR2 FQGNSA. Written as DNA, the CDR3 is TGTGCCAGCAGCCTCGGTTTGGACAGGAATGAAAAACTGTTTTTT. This codes for CASSLGLDRNEKLFF.

This chain joins TRBV28 and TRBJ2-2, with TRBD1 matching 7 bases. CDR3 length: 15 amino acids. V lost 8 bases to trimming and J lost 0 bases; unmatched junction nucleotides: 6. Germline CDR1 and CDR2: MDHEN and SYDVKM. CDR3 sequence reads: CASVAGTANTGELFF. In DNA, the CDR3 is TGTGCCAGCGTCGCCGGGACAGCGAACACCGGGGAGCTGTTTTTT. The full variable domain, with the rest looked up from reference TRBV28 and TRBJ2-2, is DVKVTQSSRYLVKRTGEKVFLECVQDMDHENMFWYRQDPGLGLRLIYFSYDVKMKEKGDIPEGYSVSREKKERFSLILESASTNQTSMYLCASVAGTANTGELFFGEGSRLTVL.

The chain joins TRBV5-6 to TRBJ1-5; TRBD1 agrees at 8 bases. This CDR3 is built from 14 residues. The V gene's germline CDR1 is SGHDT and CDR2 YYEEEE. The J segment lost 4 bases and the V segment lost 4 bases, leaving 4 bases of the junction unmatched. In DNA form, the CDR3 reads TGTGCCAGCAGCCAGGGACAGGAGAATCAGCCCCAGCATTTT. Protein: CASSQGQENQPQHF.

V is TRBV6-4 and J is TRBJ2-1, with 14 bases fitting TRBD2. The CDR3 consists of 15 residues. The trim removed 3 bases at V and 6 bases at J, leaving 1 base unmatched. Germline values: CDR1 MRHNA, CDR2 SNTAGT. CDR3 protein: CASSEGTSGSNEQFF. CDR3 sequence (DNA): TGTGCCAGCAGTGAAGGGACTAGCGGGAGCAATGAGCAGTTCTTC.

This chain uses TRBV19 with TRBJ1-5; 9 nucleotides line up with TRBD1. The CDR3 contains 14 residues. Looked up from germline, CDR1 is LNHDA and CDR2 is SQIVND (reference sequence). J was trimmed by 9 bases and V by 6 bases; bases with no gene match: 9. The CDR3 DNA is TGTGCCAGTAGAGTCGGACAGGGGCTAGGGCCCCAGCATTTT. Its translation is CASRVGQGLGPQHF.

This clone was counted a single time. This chain joins TRBV2 and TRBJ2-7; 8 bases fit TRBD2. Germline trimming cut 5 bases from V and 1 base from J; bases unmatched to any gene: 1. Germline V CDR1 and CDR2: SNHLY, FYNNEI. CDR3 length equals 13 residues. CDR3 sequence (DNA): TGTGCCAGCAGTAAGCGGGGGTCCTACGAGCAGTACTTC. This encodes CASSKRGSYEQYF.

The chain combines TRBV9 with TRBJ2-1; TRBD2 might be the D (5 bases). Trimming left V 1 base short and J 12 bases short, with 14 bases between. This CDR3 has 13 residues. The V gene's germline CDR1 is SGDLS and CDR2 YYNGEE. CDR3 in amino acids: CASSVRVRDTQFF. The CDR3 DNA sequence: TGTGCCAGCAGCGTAAGAGTACGGGATACGCAGTTCTTC.

The rearrangement links TRBV5-1 to TRBJ2-2; TRBD2 agrees at 7 bases. V trimming: 10 bases; J trimming: 4 bases; junction bases outside the gene matches: 7. The CDR3 runs 13 residues. Per germline, CDR1 SGHRS and CDR2 YFSETQ. CDR3 residues: CAGGAGLTGELFF. In DNA, the CDR3 is TGCGCCGGGGGAGCGGGACTCACCGGGGAGCTGTTTTTT.

A few counts support this clone. CDR3 region: CASSSESGPYEQYF. The CDR3 DNA reads as TGTGCCAGCAGCTCCGAAAGCGGGCCCTACGAGCAGTACTTC. V gene TRBV13 combines with J gene TRBJ2-7; TRBD2 is a possible D gene (6 bases). The CDR3 contains 14 residues. The V and J ends lost 4 bases and 2 bases respectively, with 12 bases between them. CDR1 is PRHDT and CDR2 is FYEKMQ in the germline V gene (reference sequence). The variable domain in full, completed from reference TRBV13 and TRBJ2-7, reads AAGVIQSPRHLIKEKRETATLKCYPIPRHDTVYWYQQGPGQDPQFLISFYEKMQSDKGSIPDRFSAQQFSDYHSELNMSSLELGDSALYFCASSSESGPYEQYFGPGTRLTVT.

The V gene is TRBV2, the J gene TRBJ2-3, with 7 bases identical to TRBD2. V gave up 6 bases and J gave up 0 bases; unmatched junction bases: 3. From germline, CDR1 is SNHLY and CDR2 FYNNEI. This CDR3 has 14 residues. Here the CDR3 DNA reads TGTGCCAGCAGGGTTAGCGGGAGCACAGATACGCAGTATTTT. Its protein product is CASRVSGSTDTQYF.

The chain carries TRBV18 and TRBJ2-5; D might be TRBD2 (6 bases). This CDR3 comprises 14 residues. Germline V gene sequence: CDR1 KGHSH, CDR2 LQKENI. V was pared by 3 bases and J by 3 bases, with 11 bases between. The CDR3 region has the DNA TGTGCCAGCTCACCCACAGGAGGGAAAGAGACCCAGTACTTC. Amino acid sequence: CASSPTGGKETQYF.

CDR3 protein: CASSPGTGLSYNSPLHF. The CDR3 coding sequence is TGCGCCAGCAGTCCCGGGACAGGGCTCTCCTATAATTCACCCCTCCACTTT. This rearrangement joins TRBV5-1 to TRBJ1-6, with TRBD1 identical over 9 bases. The CDR3 loop spans 17 amino acids. Germline assignment: CDR1 SGHRS and CDR2 YFSETQ. After removal of 5 bases from V and 0 bases from J, the junction contained 6 bases not matched to a gene.

The V and J genes are TRBV5-8 and TRBJ1-1; the D is unclear. Trimming took 5 bases from V and 1 from J, leaving 9 bases between them. This CDR3 contains 13 residues. Germline CDR1 reads SGHTS; CDR2 reads YDEGEE. The CDR3 DNA reads as TGTGCCAGCAGTTTCGGTCAGAACACTGAAGCTTTCTTT. Protein sequence: CASSFGQNTEAFF.

The V call is TRBV23-1, the J call TRBJ2-5, with 7 bases identical to TRBD2. TRBV23-1 is filed as an ORF, its function uncertain. CDR3 length: 17 residues. V was clipped by 1 base and J by 5 bases; unmatched bases: 13. The CDR3 region is CASSQLGCPGGLETQYF. The CDR3 bases are TGCGCCAGCAGTCAATTAGGCTGCCCGGGGGGTTTGGAGACCCAGTACTTC.

This clone was observed once. The chain uses TRBV29-1 and TRBJ2-7; 14 bases agree with TRBD2. Germline CDR1 is SQVTM and CDR2 is ANQGSEA. There are 17 residues in the CDR3. The junction had 8 bases not matched to a gene; V was cut back by 3 bases and J by 1 base. CDR3 residues: CSVERRLAGGSSYEQYF. Here the CDR3 DNA reads TGCAGCGTTGAGAGGCGACTAGCGGGGGGGTCTTCCTACGAGCAGTACTTC.

The genes are TRBV14 and TRBJ2-2, with D tentatively TRBD1 (5 bases). The CDR3 totals 14 residues. Between the trimmed V and J ends, which lost 1 base and 4 bases, there was a span of 7 bases. The germline gives CDR1 SGHDN, CDR2 FVKESK. The CDR3 here is CASSQVRATGELFF. As DNA, the CDR3 is TGTGCCAGCAGCCAAGTCAGGGCCACCGGGGAGCTGTTTTTT.

This chain uses TRBV15 with TRBJ1-1; D not certain. The CDR3 covers 14 residues. Germline CDR1 is LNHNV and CDR2 is YYDKDF (reference sequence). V lost 5 bases and J 3 bases, leaving 13 bases between the germline ends. The CDR3 spells CATSYAGWDTEAFF. In DNA, the CDR3 is TGTGCCACCAGCTACGCGGGGTGGGACACTGAAGCTTTCTTT.

The chain joins TRBV6-4 to TRBJ2-1; perhaps TRBD2 as D (6 bases). Germline CDR1 is MRHNA and CDR2 is SNTAGT. The CDR3 totals 15 residues. Trimming cost V 0 bases and J 1 base, with 7 bases left between them. As DNA, the CDR3 is TGTGCCAGCAGTGACTCACGGGAGTCCTACAATGAGCAGTTCTTC. Translated, it gives CASSDSRESYNEQFF.

The chain joins TRBV28 to TRBJ1-1; TRBD1 might be the D (5 bases). Trimming removed 7 bases from V and 5 bases from J, with 11 bases in between. This CDR3 has 12 residues. Germline values: CDR1 MDHEN, CDR2 SYDVKM. In DNA form, the CDR3 reads TGTGCCAGCATTGGGGCGTATACTGAAGCTTTCTTT. It codes for CASIGAYTEAFF.

The chain employs TRBV27 and TRBJ1-5, with D hard to call. This CDR3 has 14 residues. The germline V and J ends were trimmed by 2 bases and 2 bases, with 7 bases remaining between them. Germline-derived CDR1 and CDR2 are MNHEY and SMNVEV (reference sequence). The CDR3 nucleotides are TGTGCCAGCAGTTTAATCGGGGGCAATCAGCCCCAGCATTTT. Its translation is CASSLIGGNQPQHF.

The gene calls are TRBV19 and TRBJ1-1; TRBD1 aligns across 7 bases. Germline loops: CDR1 LNHDA, CDR2 SQIVND (reference sequence). This CDR3 spans 14 amino acids. V dropped 6 bases and J dropped 5; count of bases not matched to a gene: 9. CDR3: CASRRDRVGTEAFF. The DNA for the CDR3 is TGTGCCAGTAGGCGTGACAGGGTGGGGACTGAAGCTTTCTTT.

The rearrangement joins TRBV9 to TRBJ2-1; 10 bases are a match to TRBD2. Losses at the gene ends were 1 base for V and 6 bases for J; bases not matched to a gene: 4. Looked up from germline, CDR1 is SGDLS and CDR2 is YYNGEE. This CDR3 has 15 residues. CDR3 nucleotides: TGTGCCAGCAGCGTACTAGCGGGAGAGGTCAATGAGCAGTTCTTC. As protein: CASSVLAGEVNEQFF.

This clone was observed a handful of times. The genes are TRBV5-1 and TRBJ2-7; a weak D match, TRBD1 (5 bases). Germline-derived CDR1 and CDR2 are SGHRS and YFSETQ. The CDR3 totals 14 residues. Trimming left V 2 bases short and J 0 bases short, with 9 bases between. CDR3 in amino acids: CASSFDSSSYEQYF. The CDR3 DNA is TGCGCCAGCAGCTTCGACAGTAGCTCCTACGAGCAGTACTTC.

The rearrangement links TRBV30 to TRBJ2-5, with TRBD2 identical over 10 bases. The end of the DNA is better explained by TRBJ2-7, so the J call may be wrong. CDR1 and CDR2 (germline): GTSNPN, SVGIG (reference sequence). This CDR3 spans 14 amino acids. The CDR3 loop reads CAWSIFSGGYEQYF. The CDR3 DNA is TGTGCCTGGAGTATTTTTAGCGGGGGGTACGAGCAGTACTTC.

The CDR3 DNA is TGTGCCAGCAGCTTCCGGACAGGGGGTTTAACCGGGGAGCTGTTTTTT. Encoded protein: CASSFRTGGLTGELFF. The chain employs TRBV7-9 and TRBJ2-2; 10 bases are a match to TRBD1. The CDR3 runs to 16 residues. After removal of 3 bases from V and 5 bases from J, the junction contained 6 bases not matched to a gene. Germline CDR1 and CDR2: SEHNR and FQNEAQ (reference sequence).

This chain links TRBV7-9 with TRBJ2-3; 9 bases fit TRBD1. Germline assignment: CDR1 SEHNR and CDR2 FQNEAQ (reference sequence). Trimming cost V 5 bases and J 2 bases; bases outside gene matches: 8. The CDR3 length is 16 residues. CDR3 protein: CASSRDRELHTDTQYF. Here the CDR3 DNA reads TGTGCCAGCAGCCGGGACAGGGAGTTACACACAGATACGCAGTATTTT.

The chain links TRBV28 to TRBJ1-5; TRBD1 might be the D (6 bases). V was clipped by 8 bases and J by 0 bases, with 11 bases between them. The CDR3 has 14 amino acids. Per the germline V gene, CDR1 is MDHEN and CDR2 is SYDVKM. CDR3 in amino acids: CASGQFYSNQPQHF. CDR3 sequence (DNA): TGTGCCAGCGGACAGTTTTATAGCAATCAGCCCCAGCATTTT.